Listed here are 30 T cell receptor beta chains from one sample, sequenced in a study of blood T cell repertoires in COVID-19. The protocol was immunoSEQ multiplex PCR, while the TCRdb copy is restricted to in-frame clones and leaves out a portion. Of over 250,000 clones listed, approximately 91% are singletons. The sample consisted of peripheral blood. Receptors were obtained from a woman aged 60-75 years with acute or convalescent COVID-19.

V is TRBV6-2 or TRBV6-3 and J is TRBJ1-2, with TRBD1 matching over 7 bases. Per the germline V gene, CDR1 is MNHEY and CDR2 is SVGEGT. Germline trimming cut 0 bases from V and 6 bases from J; bases unmatched to any gene: 4. CDR3 length: 14 amino acids. The CDR3, as DNA: TGTGCCAGCAGTTACTCTCAGGGGGTCGATGGCTACACCTTC. Its protein product is CASSYSQGVDGYTF.

In this sample, this clone turned up once. The chain recombines TRBV9 with TRBJ2-5; 7 nucleotides agree with TRBD1. This CDR3 is built from 16 residues. The J segment lost 5 bases and the V segment lost 0 bases, leaving 10 bases of the junction unmatched. Germline V gene data show CDR1 as SGDLS and CDR2 as YYNGEE. For the CDR3, the DNA is TGTGCCAGCAGCGTAGGCGACGACAGGGTTATGGAGACCCAGTACTTC. It specifies CASSVGDDRVMETQYF.

This chain joins TRBV13 and TRBJ2-7; TRBD2 matches at 11 bases. V trimming: 5 bases; J trimming: 1 base; junction bases outside the gene matches: 7. The CDR3 is 16 residues long. CDR1 PRHDT and CDR2 FYEKMQ come from the germline V gene (reference sequence). CDR3 nucleotides: TGTGCCAGCAGCCACCGGACTAGCGGGCTTTCCTACGAGCAGTACTTC. It yields the protein CASSHRTSGLSYEQYF.

The genes are TRBV7-9 and TRBJ2-1; D call uncertain. This CDR3 comprises 15 residues. V was pared by 2 bases and J by 1 base, with 9 bases between. The germline V gene encodes CDR1 SEHNR and CDR2 FQNEAQ (reference sequence). In nucleotides, the CDR3 is TGTGCCAGCAGCTTATGGGCCGGTTCCTACAATGAGCAGTTCTTC. Its protein product is CASSLWAGSYNEQFF.

This sequence joins TRBV19 and TRBJ1-1; a possible D gene is TRBD1 (5 bases). V shed 6 bases and J shed 5 bases, with 13 bases lying between them. The CDR3 spans 13 residues. Looked up from germline, CDR1 is LNHDA and CDR2 is SQIVND (reference sequence). CDR3 bases: TGTGCCAGTAGCTCCAGGGTTGGGACTGAAGCTTTCTTT. Its translation is CASSSRVGTEAFF. Looking up the rest from reference TRBV19 and TRBJ1-1 gives the full variable domain: DGGITQSPKYLFRKEGQNVTLSCEQNLNHDAMYWYRQDPGQGLRLIYYSQIVNDFQKGDIAEGYSVSREKKESFPLTVTSAQKNPTAFYLCASSSRVGTEAFFGQGTRLTVV.

J is TRBJ2-1 and V is TRBV7-9; 8 bases match TRBD2. J lost 16 bases, V lost 5 bases, and 10 bases had no gene match. This CDR3 region has 12 residues. From germline, CDR1 is SEHNR and CDR2 FQNEAQ (reference sequence). This chain's CDR3 is CASSRNGRGDFF. The DNA of the CDR3 is TGTGCCAGCAGCCGAAACGGGCGGGGGGACTTCTTC.

The V gene is TRBV2, the J gene TRBJ2-7; 8 bases are a match to TRBD1. With V trimmed by 6 bases and J by 3 bases, 16 bases remained unmatched. There are 17 residues in the CDR3. The V gene's germline CDR1 is SNHLY and CDR2 FYNNEI. This CDR3 is CASSGTKGDRMDYEQYF. The CDR3 DNA reads as TGTGCCAGCAGCGGAACGAAAGGGGACAGGATGGACTACGAGCAGTACTTC.

This clone has just a few counts. J is TRBJ2-1 and V is TRBV6-2 or TRBV6-3; TRBD1 is a possible D gene (6 bases). The germline CDR1 and CDR2 sequences are MNHEY and SVGEGT. The CDR3 covers 13 residues. The V gene lost 5 bases and the J gene lost 5 bases, with 10 bases spanning the gap. The CDR3 coding sequence is TGTGCCAGCAGTCCCACAGGGAACAATGAGCAGTTCTTC. It translates to CASSPTGNNEQFF.

The gene calls are TRBV12-3 or TRBV12-4 and TRBJ2-7, with D maybe TRBD1 (6 bases). V lost 8 bases and J 3 bases, leaving 11 bases between the germline ends. The CDR3 length is 12 residues. Here the CDR3 DNA reads TGTGCCAGCTTAAAGGGGGTCTACGAGCAGTACTTC. Protein: CASLKGVYEQYF.

The chain is built from TRBV6-5 and TRBJ2-7; D is uncertain. Germline assignment: CDR1 MNHEY and CDR2 SVGAGI. The V end lost 6 bases, the J end lost 3 bases, and 9 bases lay between the germline ends. This CDR3 has 12 amino acids. CDR3 sequence: CASSREFYEQYF. CDR3 bases: TGTGCCAGCAGCCGCGAGTTCTACGAGCAGTACTTC.

The chain combines TRBV7-9 with TRBJ2-5, with 9 nucleotides matching TRBD2. The CDR3 is 15 amino acids. The V gene end was trimmed by 2 bases and the J gene end by 0 bases; junction bases not matched to a gene: 1. Germline V lookup: CDR1 SEHNR, CDR2 FQNEAQ (reference sequence). The CDR3: CASSLRTSDQETQYF. As DNA, the CDR3 is TGTGCCAGCAGCTTAAGGACTAGCGACCAAGAGACCCAGTACTTC.

This clone turned up a few times. The chain has TRBV19 and TRBJ2-1; no firm D call. The CDR3 is 11 residues long. V lost 5 bases, J lost 4 bases, and 3 bases lay in between. CDR1 and CDR2 from the germline V gene are LNHDA and SQIVND (reference sequence). CDR3 in amino acids: CASSYYNEQFF. The CDR3 DNA sequence: TGTGCCAGTAGTTATTACAATGAGCAGTTCTTC.

This chain uses TRBV2 with TRBJ1-5, with 7 bases identical to TRBD1. Germline V gives CDR1 SNHLY, CDR2 FYNNEI. The length of the CDR3 is 15 residues. V dropped 2 bases and J dropped 2; count of bases not matched to a gene: 3. The CDR3, as DNA: TGTGCCAGCAGTGAACGACAGGGTGGCAATCAGCCCCAGCATTTT. Amino acid sequence: CASSERQGGNQPQHF. Variable domain in full (rest from reference TRBV2 and TRBJ1-5): EPEVTQTPSHQVTQMGQEVILRCVPISNHLYFYWYRQILGQKVEFLVSFYNNEISEKSEIFDDQFSVERPDGSNFTLKIRSTKLEDSAMYFCASSERQGGNQPQHFGDGTRLSIL.

The chain carries TRBV5-1 and TRBJ2-6; TRBD1 matches at 9 bases. J lost 2 bases, V lost 7 bases, and 7 bases had no gene match. Germline V gives CDR1 SGHRS, CDR2 YFSETQ. The CDR3 totals 16 residues. The CDR3 protein is CASGEGQGTGANVLTF. In DNA form, the CDR3 reads TGCGCCAGCGGGGAGGGACAGGGAACTGGGGCCAACGTCCTGACTTTC.

The genes are TRBV19 and TRBJ1-4; D unresolved. Germline CDR1 reads LNHDA; CDR2 reads SQIVND (reference sequence). The CDR3 is 14 amino acids. Trimming removed 3 bases at V and 8 bases at J, with 13 bases between. CDR3 amino acids: CASSMTQRGEKLFF. As DNA, the CDR3 is TGTGCCAGTAGTATGACCCAACGAGGGGAAAAACTGTTTTTT.

This sequence joins TRBV3-1 (or the pseudogene TRBV3-2) and TRBJ1-2, with D possibly being TRBD1 (5 bases). The ends were cut back, 6 bases at V and 2 bases at J, with 16 bases in the middle. The germline gives CDR1 LGHDT, CDR2 YNNKEL (reference sequence). This CDR3 is 15 amino acids long. CDR3 nucleotide sequence: TGTGCCAGCAGTCACGGGGCGGGGGTGAACTATGGCTACACCTTC. Translated, it gives CASSHGAGVNYGYTF.

The V call is TRBV10-3, the J call TRBJ1-2; D is unclear. The germline V gene has CDR1 ENHRY and CDR2 SYGVKD. The CDR3 consists of 9 residues. The ends were cut back, 11 bases at V and 8 bases at J, with 9 bases in the middle. The CDR3 loop is CAVAEGYTF. CDR3 DNA sequence: TGTGCCGTCGCGGAGGGCTACACCTTC.

This chain joins TRBV7-6 and TRBJ2-2; TRBD1 agrees at 10 bases. Germline trimming cut 1 base from V and 4 bases from J; bases unmatched to any gene: 18. There are 21 residues in the CDR3. Germline assignment: CDR1 SGHVS and CDR2 FNYEAQ. The CDR3 is CASSLESFETGGLRSTGELFF. CDR3 sequence (DNA): TGTGCCAGCAGCTTAGAAAGTTTCGAGACAGGGGGCTTACGAAGCACCGGGGAGCTGTTTTTT.

A few counts support this clone. The chain employs TRBV10-3 and TRBJ2-1; 10 nucleotides agree with TRBD2. The trim removed 0 bases at V and 1 base at J, leaving 9 bases unmatched. This CDR3 is built from 19 residues. Per the germline V gene, CDR1 is ENHRY and CDR2 is SYGVKD. CDR3 nucleotides: TGTGCCATCAGTGAGTCCTTAGCGGGAGGCCCCGGATCCTACAATGAGCAGTTCTTC. Its protein product is CAISESLAGGPGSYNEQFF.

With regard to this clone: Other DNA sequences within the sample encode an identical CDR3. The rearrangement joins TRBV7-2 to TRBJ1-3; D remains unclear. Looked up from germline, CDR1 is SGHTA and CDR2 is FQGNSA. The V gene lost 1 base and the J gene lost 0 bases, with 4 bases spanning the gap. There are 14 residues in the CDR3. This CDR3 reads CASSLGGSGNTIYF. CDR3 DNA sequence: TGTGCCAGCAGCTTAGGAGGCTCTGGAAACACCATATATTTT.

This clone was counted a single time. The V call is TRBV28, the J call TRBJ1-5; 8 nucleotides agree with TRBD1. CDR1 and CDR2 from the germline V gene are MDHEN and SYDVKM. There are 15 residues in the CDR3. V shed 7 bases, J shed 6 bases, and the junction held 11 bases outside the gene matches. The DNA of the CDR3 is TGTGCCAGCACCCACATGACAGGGGTCAGTCAGCCCCAGCATTTT. This sequence encodes CASTHMTGVSQPQHF.

V and J are TRBV7-2 and TRBJ2-1; D is unclear. With 1 base removed from V and 10 bases from J, the gap between germline ends came to 5 bases. The CDR3 contains 11 residues. Germline-derived CDR1 and CDR2 are SGHTA and FQGNSA. The CDR3 loop reads CASSLVREQFF. CDR3 coding DNA: TGTGCCAGCAGCTTAGTGCGGGAGCAGTTCTTC. The variable domain in full, completed from reference TRBV7-2 and TRBJ2-1, reads GAGVSQSPSNKVTEKGKDVELRCDPISGHTALYWYRQSLGQGLEFLIYFQGNSAPDKSGLPSDRFSAERTGGSVSTLTIQRTQQEDSAVYLCASSLVREQFFGPGTRLTVL.

The chain couples TRBV3-1 (or the pseudogene TRBV3-2) to TRBJ2-1; 9 bases are shared with TRBD2. With 6 bases clipped from V and 3 bases from J, the junction kept 3 bases outside the gene matches. This CDR3 has 14 residues. Per the germline V gene, CDR1 is LGHDT and CDR2 is YNNKEL (reference sequence). This chain's CDR3 is CASSSGSFYNEQFF. The DNA of the CDR3 is TGTGCCAGCAGTAGCGGGAGTTTCTACAATGAGCAGTTCTTC.

V is TRBV4-2 and J is TRBJ2-2; D is possibly TRBD2 (5 bases). The CDR3 length is 13 residues. Trimming removed 7 bases from V and 4 bases from J, with 10 bases in between. Germline loops: CDR1 LGHNA, CDR2 YNFKEQ. CDR3 amino acids: CASTGEGTGELFF. The CDR3 region has the DNA TGTGCCAGCACGGGCGAGGGCACCGGGGAGCTGTTTTTT.

The J gene is TRBJ2-3, the V gene TRBV3-1 (or the pseudogene TRBV3-2), with 7 bases aligning to TRBD2. Germline V gives CDR1 LGHDT, CDR2 YNNKEL (reference sequence). This CDR3 is 15 amino acids long. V shed 8 bases, J shed 3 bases, and the junction held 11 bases outside the gene matches. This chain's CDR3 is CASGASGGSTDTQYF. For the CDR3, the DNA is TGTGCCAGCGGGGCTAGCGGAGGATCTACAGATACGCAGTATTTT.

This sequence joins TRBV7-3 and TRBJ2-1; D is perhaps TRBD2 (5 bases). V shed 4 bases and J shed 0 bases, with 13 bases lying between them. Germline values: CDR1 SGHTA, CDR2 FQGTGA. This CDR3 has 16 residues. The CDR3 here is CASSSKRGSSYNEQFF. In DNA, the CDR3 is TGTGCCAGCAGCTCAAAGAGAGGGAGCTCCTACAATGAGCAGTTCTTC. Drawing the rest from reference TRBV7-3 and TRBJ2-1, the complete variable domain is GAGVSQTPSNKVTEKGKYVELRCDPISGHTALYWYRQSLGQGPEFLIYFQGTGAADDSGLPNDRFFAVRPEGSVSTLKIQRTERGDSAVYLCASSSKRGSSYNEQFFGPGTRLTVL.

This chain joins TRBV28 and TRBJ2-1; D unclear. Trimming shortened V by 8 bases and J by 5 bases, and 7 bases separated the two germline ends. Germline values: CDR1 MDHEN, CDR2 SYDVKM. This CDR3 comprises 11 residues. The CDR3 nucleotides are TGTGCCAGCCGGGTTCACAATGAGCAGTTCTTC. Amino acid sequence: CASRVHNEQFF.

The rearrangement links TRBV7-9 to TRBJ2-7, with TRBD1 identical over 8 bases. The CDR3 loop spans 16 amino acids. Germline V CDR1 and CDR2: SEHNR, FQNEAQ (reference sequence). The ends lost 5 bases at V and 7 bases at J; junction bases unmatched: 16. The CDR3 reads CASSTGQGRPWKEQYF. The CDR3, as DNA: TGTGCCAGCAGCACCGGACAGGGCCGTCCTTGGAAGGAGCAGTACTTC.

The rearrangement links TRBV9 to TRBJ2-1; 7 bases match TRBD1. Trimming cost V 3 bases and J 9 bases; bases outside gene matches: 12. This CDR3 is 15 amino acids long. The germline V gene encodes CDR1 SGDLS and CDR2 YYNGEE. The CDR3 DNA is TGTGCCAGCAGCGCCCCAGGGGGAAGAATCGGTGAGCAGTTCTTC. Amino acids: CASSAPGGRIGEQFF.

The V call is TRBV4-3, the J call TRBJ1-5, with 9 bases fitting TRBD1. Germline V gene data show CDR1 as LGHNA and CDR2 as YSLEER. The CDR3 spans 14 residues. The ends lost 4 bases at V and 6 bases at J; junction bases unmatched: 4. The CDR3 nucleotides read TGCGCCAGCAGCCGAGACAGGGGGACTCAGCCCCAGCATTTT. The encoded protein is CASSRDRGTQPQHF.